This TCR beta chain was profiled in a study of shared clonotypes between healthy human individuals. Regarding the study as a whole: Shared clonotypes: approximately 5.3% naive CD4, under 4% naive CD8, 2.3% memory CD4, roughly 0.4% memory CD8.

CDR1 and CDR2 (germline): SGHRS, YFSETQ. The CDR3 covers 17 residues. The V and J ends lost 2 bases and 0 bases respectively, with 17 bases between them. In the case of this clone: Antigen unknown.

Naive CD8 cells were CD45RO-negative, positively selected for CCR7, excluding terminally differentiated effector memory CD45RA+ cells. Donors, healthy HIV-negative adults, lacked recent acute infections or vaccinations. Sequencing used immunoSEQ multiplex PCR; TCRdb keeps in-frame clones, though not all of them. The table shows about 650,000 clones, with 95% to 96% occurring only once. V usage is TRBV5-1 and J usage is TRBJ1-1, with a weak D call TRBD1 (5 bases). This clonotype was sampled from a woman aged 25 to 39 in good health. The source material was naive CD8+ T cells sorted from blood. The DNA of the CDR3 is TGCGCCAGCAGCTTTTGGACGGGGCCTAACATGAACACTGAAGCTTTCTTT. Translated: CASSFWTGPNMNTEAFF.